This T cell receptor beta chain stems from a study of control samples from healthy donors and cancer patients. Looked up from germline, CDR1 is SGHNT and CDR2 is YYREEE (reference sequence). Trimming cost V 4 bases and J 3 bases; bases outside gene matches: 5. The CDR3 is made up of 15 amino acids. The data were produced by immunoSEQ multiplex PCR, yet TCRdb's version contains in-frame clones alone and is incomplete. The sample lists fewer than 500,000 clones; about 93% were seen once. The TCR sequence derives from a man aged 35-49 years with head and neck cancer. Sequencing used PBMCs. The chain employs TRBV5-4 and TRBJ1-3; 9 nucleotides line up with TRBD1. CDR3 sequence reads: CASSTRQGGGNTIYF. The DNA of the CDR3 is TGTGCCAGCAGCACCCGACAGGGGGGTGGAAACACCATATATTTT. The full variable domain, rest sourced from reference TRBV5-4 and TRBJ1-3, is ETGVTQSPTHLIKTRGQQVTLRCSSQSGHNTVSWYQQALGQGPQFIFQYYREEENGRGNFPPRFSGLQFPNYSSELNVNALELDDSALYLCASSTRQGGGNTIYFGEGSWLTVV.